These 15 T cell receptor beta chains originate from one sample sequenced in a study of T cells in Graves' hyperthyroidism and ophthalmopathy. Amplification of TCR beta CDR3 regions used RNA as the template. Researchers ran a first-round RT-PCR on the TCR CDR3 using the HTBI primer set. TCRdb reanalysed the multiplex PCR reads using MiXCR and keeps one entry per CDR3 protein. The profile shows more than 550,000 distinct CDR3 sequences, 15% to 20% of them singletons. The sequencing sample was made of blood. The receptors shown here come from a man aged 45 to 65 with Graves' hyperthyroidism.

This chain uses TRBV20-1 with TRBJ2-5; 7 bases agree with TRBD2. From germline, CDR1 is DFQATT and CDR2 SNEGSKA (reference sequence). V trimming: 0 bases; J trimming: 6 bases; junction bases outside the gene matches: 7. CDR3 length: 14 amino acids. CDR3 in amino acids: CSARDTGGRKTQYF. The CDR3 DNA is TGCAGTGCTAGAGATACGGGGGGACGGAAGACCCAGTACTTC.

This clonotype has just a few counts. V and J are TRBV2 and TRBJ2-7; the match to TRBD1 covers 9 bases. CDR1 is SNHLY, CDR2 FYNNEI, per germline. The CDR3 runs 13 residues. With V trimmed by 8 bases and J by 7 bases, 9 bases remained unmatched. CDR3: CASGRDREREQYF. The CDR3 DNA follows: TGTGCCAGCGGCCGGGACAGGGAGCGGGAGCAGTACTTC.

V usage is TRBV16 and J usage is TRBJ1-1; no definite D call. V was cut by 3 bases and J by 2 bases, with 7 bases left in between. The CDR3 length is 13 residues. The germline CDR1 and CDR2 sequences are KGHSY and FQNENV. CDR3 bases: TGTGCCAGCAGCCATAACGGCAACACTGAAGCTTTCTTT. It encodes CASSHNGNTEAFF.

This clonotype was observed a handful of times. The CDR3 sequence: CSARDGIRVTDGYTF. Written as DNA, the CDR3 is TGCAGTGCTAGAGATGGGATCAGGGTTACGGATGGCTACACCTTC. The rearrangement links TRBV20-1 to TRBJ1-2, with D tentatively TRBD1 (5 bases). Germline CDR1 DFQATT, CDR2 SNEGSKA (reference sequence). The CDR3 length is 15 residues. Trimming shortened V by 0 bases and J by 6 bases, and 17 bases separated the two germline ends.

The gene calls are TRBV11-2 and TRBJ2-7, with D perhaps matching TRBD1 or TRBD2 (5 bases each). CDR1 is SGHAT, CDR2 FQNNGV, per germline. CDR3 length: 13 residues. The V and J ends lost 2 bases and 6 bases respectively, with 11 bases between them. Here the CDR3 DNA reads TGTGCCAGCAGCTTACCCGCCGGGGCCGAGCAGTACTTC. This sequence encodes CASSLPAGAEQYF.

The chain recombines TRBV7-9 with TRBJ2-1; 7 bases agree with TRBD2. J lost 6 bases, V lost 1 base, and 3 bases had no gene match. The CDR3 is 14 amino acids. The germline V gene encodes CDR1 SEHNR and CDR2 FQNEAQ (reference sequence). The CDR3 bases are TGTGCCAGCAGCTTAGGGACTAGGACCAATGAGCAGTTCTTC. This codes for CASSLGTRTNEQFF.

The genes are TRBV12-3 or TRBV12-4 and TRBJ1-3; D unresolved. With 5 bases removed from V and 3 bases from J, the gap between germline ends came to 17 bases. This CDR3 has 16 residues. The chain's CDR3 is CASSPDARTRGNTIYF. CDR3 nucleotides: TGTGCCAGCAGTCCGGACGCAAGAACGCGTGGAAACACCATATATTTT.

The chain recombines TRBV19 with TRBJ2-1; TRBD2 matches 12 bases. This CDR3 is built from 18 residues. J lost 0 bases, V lost 1 base, and 4 bases had no gene match. Germline CDR1 LNHDA, CDR2 SQIVND (reference sequence). CDR3 sequence reads: CASSIGRTSGISYNEQFF. CDR3 sequence (DNA): TGTGCCAGTAGTATAGGCCGGACTAGCGGGATCTCCTACAATGAGCAGTTCTTC.

Worth noting for this clonotype: An end of the junction does not agree with germline; a read error may underlie this. This chain connects TRBV7-7 to TRBJ1-4; D remains unclear. Germline assignment: CDR1 SSHAT and CDR2 FNYEAQ (reference sequence). CDR3 size: 15 residues. CDR3 sequence: CASSLAPGTNEKLFF. Here the CDR3 DNA reads TGTGCTAGCAGCCTCGCCCCTGGAACTAATGAAAAACTGTTTTTT.

This clonotype showed up many times. This rearrangement joins TRBV28 to TRBJ2-1; D ambiguous. Germline-derived CDR1 and CDR2 are MDHEN and SYDVKM. The CDR3 consists of 12 residues. The V end was cut by 7 bases, the J end by 3 bases, with 7 bases between. The CDR3 loop is CASKSLYNEQFF. The CDR3 DNA reads TGTGCCAGCAAGAGTCTCTACAATGAGCAGTTCTTC.

This clonotype was detected ten times or more. The V call is TRBV7-2, the J call TRBJ2-3, with D perhaps being TRBD1 or TRBD2 (5 bases each). Germline V gene data show CDR1 as SGHTA and CDR2 as FQGNSA. The CDR3 sequence is 15 residues long. V was trimmed by 1 base and J by 6 bases, leaving 14 bases between them. This CDR3 is CASSLGGTRDDTQYF. DNA for the CDR3: TGTGCCAGCAGCTTAGGGGGGACCCGAGACGATACGCAGTATTTT.

This clonotype showed up many times. The J gene is TRBJ1-1, the V gene TRBV9, with a weak D call TRBD1 (5 bases). From germline, CDR1 is SGDLS and CDR2 YYNGEE. Trimming took 0 bases from V and 3 from J, leaving 18 bases between them. The CDR3 sequence is 17 residues long. The CDR3 DNA follows: TGTGCCAGCAGCGTAGTTAGGTGGGGGACCTCGGACACTGAAGCTTTCTTT. It codes for CASSVVRWGTSDTEAFF. The full variable domain, with the rest looked up from reference TRBV9 and TRBJ1-1, is DSGVTQTPKHLITATGQRVTLRCSPRSGDLSVYWYQQSLDQGLQFLIQYYNGEERAKGNILERFSAQQFPDLHSELNLSSLELGDSALYFCASSVVRWGTSDTEAFFGQGTRLTVV.

At least ten counts were recorded for this clonotype. The rearrangement links TRBV20-1 to TRBJ1-6; D is possibly TRBD1 (6 bases). Trimming shortened V by 0 bases and J by 5 bases, and 11 bases separated the two germline ends. Germline-derived CDR1 and CDR2 are DFQATT and SNEGSKA (reference sequence). The CDR3 runs 15 residues. This CDR3 reads CSAREQGYNNSPLHF. The CDR3 DNA follows: TGCAGTGCTAGAGAGCAGGGGTACAATAATTCACCCCTCCACTTT.

This clonotype appeared many times. V and J are TRBV13 and TRBJ2-5, with D maybe TRBD1 (6 bases). The CDR3 is 12 amino acids. The V end lost 6 bases, the J end lost 5 bases, and 10 bases lay between the germline ends. CDR1 is PRHDT and CDR2 is FYEKMQ in the germline V gene (reference sequence). In nucleotides, the CDR3 is TGTGCCAGCAGTCGACAGGCCGAGACCCAGTACTTC. Protein sequence: CASSRQAETQYF.

This clonotype has just a few counts. This sequence joins TRBV19 and TRBJ2-1; D tentatively fits TRBD1 or TRBD2 (5 bases each). The CDR3 runs to 15 residues. In germline, CDR1 is LNHDA, CDR2 SQIVND (reference sequence). V was trimmed by 6 bases and J by 7 bases, leaving 19 bases between them. CDR3 amino acids: CASSLVGTPGNEQFF. The CDR3, as DNA: TGTGCCAGTAGCTTAGTAGGGACCCCAGGGAATGAGCAGTTCTTC. Based on the CDR3 plus reference TRBV19 and TRBJ2-1, the full variable domain is DGGITQSPKYLFRKEGQNVTLSCEQNLNHDAMYWYRQDPGQGLRLIYYSQIVNDFQKGDIAEGYSVSREKKESFPLTVTSAQKNPTAFYLCASSLVGTPGNEQFFGPGTRLTVL.